Listed below are T cell receptor beta chains from one sample, sequenced in a study of post-analysis software for immune sequencing data. TCRdb re-analysed the PCR reads in MiXCR, keeping a single row per CDR3 protein. The sample shows around 190,000 distinct CDR3 sequences, 29% of them seen only once. The sample consisted of blood. These receptors were collected from a girl under 18 with multiple sclerosis. Both conserved end residues are part of each CDR3. Not every row has a clone size; where given, it reads once, few, many or a size class.

TRBJ2-4 TRBV5-1 few CASSAALVGPKGNIQYF
TRBJ2-1 TRBV7-9 many CASTITLGTSYNEQFF
TRBJ1-6 TRBV12-3/TRBV12-4 few CASRRTGNSPPHF
TRBJ1-1 TRBV29-1 many CSVQNRGRWTEAFF
TRBJ2-7 TRBV12-3/TRBV12-4 many CASSLVGGSGYERYF
TRBJ2-1 TRBV20-1 many CSARGSGINEQFF
. TRBV5-1 few CASSATGSYNEQYF
TRBJ2-1 TRBV29-1 many CSVLVTHEQFF
TRBJ2-1 TRBV6-6 many CASTPSLRGEQFF
TRBJ2-7 TRBV7-9 many CASSPGLYEQYF
TRBJ2-7 TRBV7-2 . CASSFRGEALGEQYF
TRBJ2-7 TRBV29-1 many CSAGGRVSGSSYEQYF
TRBJ2-1 TRBV28 few CASKRGLAFAEQFF
TRBJ2-1 TRBV21-1 . CASSTRTDYNEQFF
TRBJ2-5 TRBV10-3 many CATWQGTSGQETQYF
TRBJ1-2 TRBV29-1 few CSVVGQAYGYTF
TRBJ2-5 TRBV18 . CASSPRGDRRLETQYF
TRBJ2-7 TRBV20-1 few CSARPKSSGRVREQYF
TRBJ2-5 TRBV28 . CASRQAQETQYF
TRBJ1-5 TRBV4-1 few CASSQGPLDGSNQPQHF
TRBJ2-3 TRBV5-1 few CASKIETDTQYF
TRBJ1-1 TRBV29-1 . CSVASDRGPFF
TRBJ2-1 TRBV5-1 . CASGEAGGFYNEQFF
TRBJ2-2 TRBV7-3 . CASSGGGTTNTGELFF
TRBJ2-3 TRBV6-2/TRBV6-3 many CASSYDGNTDTQYF
TRBJ2-7 TRBV28 many CASSPLREQYF
TRBJ1-1 TRBV12-3/TRBV12-4 few CASSLWQLNTEAFF
TRBJ2-1 TRBV5-1 many CASSGDRWPYNEQFF
TRBJ2-3 TRBV29-1 few CSVQRGGDTQYF
TRBJ2-3 TRBV20-1 many CSASGRSTDTQYF
TRBJ2-1 TRBV11-2 few CASSHRGGAYNEQFF
TRBJ1-1 TRBV29-1 . CSVEPYRGTEAFF
TRBJ2-5 TRBV5-1 . CASSLAGGQKTQYF
TRBJ2-7 TRBV28 many CATGLRQQYF
TRBJ2-3 TRBV5-1 few CASSLGPTSGTDTQYF
TRBJ1-2 TRBV18 . CASSPGQGAGRGYTF
TRBJ2-6 TRBV6-5 . CVSSYGRKTGANVLTF
TRBJ2-7 TRBV7-9 many CASSFGGSRRGSIYEQYF
TRBJ2-1 TRBV7-9 many CASSLASAPLEFF
TRBJ1-1 TRBV29-1 few CSVAGFIGTEAFF
TRBJ2-1 TRBV4-2 . CASAKGDKAGDKQFF
TRBJ1-1 TRBV12-3/TRBV12-4 few CASSYGGYTEAFF
TRBJ2-3 TRBV28 . CASSSSYEGRGTTDTQYF
TRBJ2-1 TRBV4-1 many CASSQARGFGQFF
TRBJ1-5 TRBV6-5 many CASSPGGWSGNQPQHF
TRBJ1-2 TRBV29-1 many CSGRQGDYGYTF
TRBJ2-5 TRBV5-1 many CASRRSGGAEETQYF
TRBJ2-5 TRBV27 . CASSELAGGQETQYF
TRBJ2-3 TRBV12-3/TRBV12-4 . CASSWAADTDTQYF
TRBJ1-5 TRBV6-6 once CVSRDSQQPQHF
TRBJ2-3 TRBV4-2 many CASSQVGGRSPDTQYF
TRBJ1-2 TRBV6-5 few CASSPGQGSGYTF
TRBJ2-5 TRBV24-1 . CATRAGGLQETQYF
TRBJ1-1 TRBV20-1 few CSARESVNTEAFF
TRBJ1-2 TRBV5-1 . CASSLFSGRTNYGYTF